The rows below give T cell receptor beta chains drawn from one sample of a study of shared clonotypes between healthy human individuals. Repertoires were generated with immunoSEQ multiplex PCR, while TCRdb's copy carries only in-frame clones and drops some. The sample lists about 2.4 million clones; roughly nine tenths were seen once. What was sequenced was naive CD4+ T cells sorted from blood. The receptors stem from a man younger than 35 in good health. Both conserved end residues are part of each CDR3. D genes are given only for firm matches. For some rows the clone size is stated as once, few or many, or as a class when expanded; others skip it.

NA	TRBV9	NA	TRBJ1-1	TGTGCCAGCAGCGTAGCTTTTGGACAGATCATGAACACTGAAGCTTTCTTT	CASSVAFGQIMNTEAFF
TRBD2	TRBV7-2	NA	TRBJ2-2	TGTGCCAGCAGCATTAGCGGGGTATACACCGGGGAGCTGTTTTTT	CASSISGVYTGELFF
TRBD1	TRBV19	NA	TRBJ1-6	TGTGCCAGTAGTATGGGGACAGTTGAAAATTCACCCCTCCACTTT	CASSMGTVENSPLHF
TRBD1	TRBV5-4	NA	TRBJ2-2	TGTGCCAGCAGCTTGGGCCGTTTCGGCAGGGGGTACACCGGGGAGCTGTTTTTT	CASSLGRFGRGYTGELFF
NA	TRBV5-8	NA	TRBJ1-2	TGTGCCAGCAGCTTGGAACTTGGGGCAGGGTCTCTGGACACCTTC	CASSLELGAGSLDTF
NA	TRBV5-4	NA	TRBJ1-3	TGTGCCAGCAGCTTGGGGGGTAGCTCTGGAAACACCATATATTTT	CASSLGGSSGNTIYF
NA	TRBV19	NA	TRBJ1-2	TGTGCCAGTAGAACAGAGAACTATGGCTACACCTTC	CASRTENYGYTF
TRBD2	TRBV10-3	NA	TRBJ2-5	TGTGCCATCAGTGCGGGAGGGCCACCCGAAGAGACCCAGTACTTC	CAISAGGPPEETQYF
NA	TRBV7-2	NA	TRBJ2-2	TGTGCCAGCAGGCAGACGCCGGGGAACACCGGGGAGCTGTTTTTT	CASRQTPGNTGELFF
NA	TRBV18	NA	TRBJ2-2	TGTGCCAGCTCACCAGGGCGGGCGAACACCGGGGAGCTGTTTTTT	CASSPGRANTGELFF
NA	TRBV5-1	NA	TRBJ1-4	TGCGCCAGCAGCTCCGGGGGAACTAATGAAAAACTGTTTTTT	CASSSGGTNEKLFF
NA	TRBV15	NA	TRBJ2-2	TGTGCCACCAGCAGTCCTCCGGCCGGGGAGCTGTTTTTT	CATSSPPAGELFF
NA	TRBV7-3	NA	TRBJ2-7	TGTGCCAGCAGCTTAACAGGAGGGCGCGAGCAGTACTTC	CASSLTGGREQYF
TRBD1	TRBV28	NA	TRBJ2-1	TGTGCCAGCAGTCCCGGACAGGGAATAGGTTACAATGAGCAGTTCTTC	CASSPGQGIGYNEQFF
TRBD1	TRBV2	once	TRBJ1-3	TGTGCCAGCAGTTCTGACAGGGGTGGAAACACCATATATTTT	CASSSDRGGNTIYF
NA	TRBV11-2	NA	TRBJ2-7	TGTGCCAGCAGCTTAGACAGGCTCTCCTACGAGCAGTACTTC	CASSLDRLSYEQYF
NA	TRBV30	NA	TRBJ2-3	TGTGCCTGGAGTGTCAGGGGAAGCACAGATACGCAGTATTTT	CAWSVRGSTDTQYF
NA	TRBV6-5	NA	TRBJ1-1	TGTGCCAGTTTTACAGAGGGGCGAACTGAAGCTTTCTTT	CASFTEGRTEAFF
TRBD1	TRBV4-3	NA	TRBJ2-1	TGCGCCAGCAGCCAAAGTCTTGGGGGACAGGGAGTTGAGCAGTTCTTC	CASSQSLGGQGVEQFF
TRBD1	TRBV5-8	NA	TRBJ2-5	TGTGCCAGCAGCCTGACAGGGGGCTGGGAGACCCAGTACTTC	CASSLTGGWETQYF
NA	TRBV18	NA	TRBJ2-7	TGTGCCAGCTCACCTGGGGTGGGGGTCCACGAGCAGTACTTC	CASSPGVGVHEQYF